This TCR beta chain was sequenced for a study of immune characterization of retroperitoneal liposarcoma. The count of this clonotype is one. Germline V CDR1 and CDR2: MNHNY, SVGAGI (reference sequence). The CDR3 length is 12 residues. TCRdb ran MiXCR on the PCR reads and lists one entry per CDR3 protein. The data contain fewer than 25,000 distinct CDR3 sequences, 37% of them singletons. The sequencing sample was made of blood. This sequence originates from a male donor with retroperitoneal liposarcoma. The J gene is TRBJ2-5, the V gene TRBV6-6; D uncertain. The J call may not be correct, given that the DNA end is closer to TRBJ2-7. The CDR3 reads CASTSRADEQYF. As DNA, the CDR3 is TGTGCCAGCACGAGTCGGGCGGACGAGCAGTACTTC.